This passage covers 28 T cell receptor beta chains from one sample sequenced in a study of beta chain features in type 1 diabetes (dated by TCRdb to 2016 to 2018). General study outcomes and caveats: Type 1 diabetes patients showed a moderate but significant shortening of TCRB CDR3 length in all four CD4+ subsets.

To prepare the library, the immunoSEQ multiplex PCR assay was applied. The entire isolated RNA was reverse transcribed using the High Capacity cDNA Reverse Transcription Kit, and thus expressed TCRB transcripts were sequenced. Drawn from immuneACCESS, this table holds only the in-frame rearrangements with V and J called that TCRdb kept. Clones are partly lost; checked studies trace under half to an unresolved V gene and leave the rest unexplained. This sample lists approximately 240,000 clones; 16% were detected once. Of the sample, 0.08% to 0.095% is held by the ten largest clones. Their recognized antigens are unknown. The sample consisted of naive CD4+ T cells from blood. According to the study, the label for this sample's cell subset or site signals: true naive CD4+ T cells. Receptors were obtained from a man between 25 and 39 years old with type 1 diabetes.

The chain has TRBV18 and TRBJ1-5; D is uncertain. This CDR3 has 14 residues. Trimming stripped 1 base from V and 4 bases from J, with 8 bases between. From germline, CDR1 is KGHSH and CDR2 LQKENI. The CDR3 DNA is TGTGCCAGCTCACCACTGGCGGCGAATCAGCCCCAGCATTTT. Translating gives CASSPLAANQPQHF.

The chain carries TRBV29-1 and TRBJ2-7; the D gene could be TRBD1 or TRBD2 (5 bases each). The CDR3 runs 14 residues. Between the trimmed V and J ends, which lost 5 bases and 2 bases, there was a span of 16 bases. In germline, CDR1 is SQVTM, CDR2 ANQGSEA. The CDR3 bases are TGCAGCGTTCAAACCGGGACGGTGCCCTACGAGCAGTACTTC. This codes for CSVQTGTVPYEQYF.

The chain links TRBV29-1 to TRBJ1-1; 7 bases are a match to TRBD1. V was pared by 7 bases and J by 3 bases, with 5 bases of the junction left unmatched. In germline, CDR1 is SQVTM, CDR2 ANQGSEA. This CDR3 has 12 residues. CDR3 sequence (DNA): TGCAGCGGCAACAGGGGCTACACTGAAGCTTTCTTT. Translated: CSGNRGYTEAFF.

This clone appeared a few times. This chain connects TRBV6-5 to TRBJ2-3; D is possibly TRBD2 (5 bases). This CDR3 contains 15 residues. CDR1 and CDR2 from the germline V gene are MNHEY and SVGAGI. V lost 0 bases and J lost 0, with 7 bases in between. CDR3: CASSYSEGSTDTQYF. In nucleotides, the CDR3 is TGTGCCAGCAGTTACTCCGAGGGTAGCACAGATACGCAGTATTTT.

This chain joins TRBV7-2 and TRBJ1-4; D gene uncertain. The CDR3 contains 14 residues. The germline gives CDR1 SGHTA, CDR2 FQGNSA. V dropped 4 bases and J dropped 3 bases, with 9 bases sitting between them. The CDR3 DNA reads TGTGCCAGCAGCTCGGCGCGAGCTAATGAAAAACTGTTTTTT. Its translation is CASSSARANEKLFF.

There are a few counts of this clone. In the same sample, other DNA sequences code for this CDR3. The rearrangement joins TRBV29-1 to TRBJ2-1, with D unresolved. Between the trimmed V and J ends, which lost 4 bases and 6 bases, there was a span of 10 bases. The CDR3 is 12 residues long. Germline V gene lookup returns CDR1 SQVTM and CDR2 ANQGSEA. The chain's CDR3 is CSVGGPGNEQFF. CDR3 nucleotide sequence: TGCAGCGTTGGTGGCCCTGGCAATGAGCAGTTCTTC.

This clone was recorded a few times. The V gene is TRBV5-1, the J gene TRBJ2-5; no clear D. The CDR3 totals 12 residues. V gave up 4 bases and J gave up 4 bases, with 8 bases separating them. In germline, CDR1 is SGHRS, CDR2 YFSETQ. CDR3 DNA sequence: TGCGCCAGCAGCACCAAGGGAGAGACCCAGTACTTC. It codes for CASSTKGETQYF.

This clone was counted a few times. This chain uses TRBV25-1 with TRBJ1-2; unclear D gene. Germline V CDR1 and CDR2: MGHDK, SYGVNS. V shed 3 bases and J shed 1 base, with 6 bases lying between them. The CDR3 consists of 13 residues. CDR3 sequence (DNA): TGTGCCAGCAGTGAGCGGGATAACTATGGCTACACCTTC. This sequence encodes CASSERDNYGYTF.

This sequence joins TRBV14 and TRBJ2-1; D gene ambiguous. Germline V lookup: CDR1 SGHDN, CDR2 FVKESK. The ends were cut back, 1 base at V and 9 bases at J, with 22 bases in the middle. This CDR3 is 17 amino acids long. CDR3 sequence: CASSQVVRSYPWVEQFF. As DNA, the CDR3 is TGTGCCAGCAGCCAAGTCGTAAGGTCCTACCCTTGGGTTGAGCAGTTCTTC.

This chain links TRBV4-1 with TRBJ1-2; 10 bases agree with TRBD1. Germline trimming cut 2 bases from V and 2 bases from J; bases unmatched to any gene: 2. The CDR3 is 15 residues long. The germline V gene has CDR1 MGHRA and CDR2 YSYEKL. The CDR3 bases are TGCGCCAGCAGCCAATGGGGACAGGGGAACTATGGCTACACCTTC. Its protein product is CASSQWGQGNYGYTF.

This chain uses TRBV25-1 with TRBJ1-1; tentatively, D is TRBD1 (6 bases). The CDR3 has 13 amino acids. Germline CDR1 and CDR2: MGHDK and SYGVNS. With 6 bases removed from V and 4 bases from J, the gap between germline ends came to 12 bases. This CDR3 reads CASRVQGGTEAFF. The CDR3 nucleotides are TGTGCCAGCAGGGTACAGGGAGGCACTGAAGCTTTCTTT.

The CDR3 DNA reads TGTGCCGTTACAGGTTACAATGAGCAGTTCTTC. It translates to CAVTGYNEQFF. The chain joins TRBV6-1 to TRBJ2-1; D is possibly TRBD1 (5 bases). The CDR3 has 11 amino acids. Germline values: CDR1 MNHNS, CDR2 SASEGT. Trimming pared 11 bases from V and 4 bases from J, leaving 9 bases between.

The V call is TRBV6-1, the J call TRBJ1-1, with unresolved D. The CDR3 runs to 14 residues. V lost 2 bases and J 3 bases, leaving 10 bases between the germline ends. CDR1 and CDR2 from the germline V gene are MNHNS and SASEGT. The CDR3 nucleotides read TGTGCCAGCAGTGAAACCGGCGTTTACACTGAAGCTTTCTTT. It codes for CASSETGVYTEAFF.

This clone was seen a few times. This same CDR3 is encoded by further DNA sequences in the sample. V and J are TRBV18 and TRBJ2-3; 9 bases are a match to TRBD2. CDR1 KGHSH and CDR2 LQKENI come from the germline V gene. This CDR3 is 15 amino acids long. The trim removed 3 bases at V and 3 bases at J, leaving 4 bases unmatched. The CDR3 region has the DNA TGTGCCAGCTCACCCCCGGGACTAGCAACAGATACGCAGTATTTT. This translates into CASSPPGLATDTQYF.

The chain employs TRBV30 and TRBJ1-5, with 8 bases aligning to TRBD1. Germline assignment: CDR1 GTSNPN and CDR2 SVGIG (reference sequence). The trim removed 2 bases at V and 5 bases at J, leaving 2 bases unmatched. The CDR3 is 13 residues long. The CDR3 bases are TGTGCCTGGAGTCGGACAGGGTATCAGCCCCAGCATTTT. Translating gives CAWSRTGYQPQHF.

This clone has just a few counts. The junction departs from germline at one end; a sequencing error may be responsible. The gene calls are TRBV29-1 and TRBJ2-5; TRBD1 might be the D (5 bases). The germline V gene has CDR1 SQVTM and CDR2 ANQGSEA. This CDR3 comprises 15 residues. The CDR3 sequence: CRVARPDTGQETQYF. The CDR3 bases are TGCCGCGTTGCGAGGCCCGACACAGGACAAGAGACCCAGTACTTC.

This clone was seen more than once but under ten times. V usage is TRBV4-1 and J usage is TRBJ2-2; 10 nucleotides match TRBD1. The CDR3 loop spans 17 amino acids. J was trimmed by 0 bases and V by 4 bases; bases with no gene match: 5. Germline lookup yields CDR1 MGHRA and CDR2 YSYEKL. The CDR3 here is CASSRPGTGANTGELFF. The CDR3 region has the DNA TGCGCCAGCAGCCGTCCCGGGACAGGGGCGAACACCGGGGAGCTGTTTTTT.

The chain recombines TRBV18 with TRBJ1-4; D unresolved. V lost 3 bases to trimming and J lost 5 bases, with 7 bases between them. The CDR3 is 13 amino acids. Germline assignment: CDR1 KGHSH and CDR2 LQKENI. In DNA, the CDR3 is TGTGCCAGCTCACCGGACCTCAATGAAAAACTGTTTTTT. Protein: CASSPDLNEKLFF.

This clone was seen a few times. The chain is built from TRBV5-4 and TRBJ2-1; 8 positions agree with TRBD2. J lost 6 bases, V lost 5 bases, and 13 bases had no gene match. This CDR3 is 16 amino acids long. CDR1 and CDR2 from the germline V gene are SGHNT and YYREEE (reference sequence). CDR3 DNA: TGTGCCAGCAGTCGGGAGCCGGGAGGGTTCCCCAATGAGCAGTTCTTC. Its translation is CASSREPGGFPNEQFF.

This clone appeared a few times. The chain has TRBV29-1 and TRBJ2-1, with TRBD1 matching 9 bases. Per the germline V gene, CDR1 is SQVTM and CDR2 is ANQGSEA. This CDR3 has 12 amino acids. The junction had 6 bases not matched to a gene; V was cut back by 7 bases and J by 8 bases. For the CDR3, the DNA is TGCAGCGCCGGGACAGGGATCGATGAGCAGTTCTTC. This translates into CSAGTGIDEQFF.

The sample holds a few counts of this clone. The chain carries TRBV5-1 and TRBJ2-1, with TRBD1 matching 8 bases. Germline CDR1 and CDR2: SGHRS and YFSETQ. CDR3 length equals 15 residues. V shed 0 bases, J shed 3 bases, and the junction held 2 bases outside the gene matches. Here the CDR3 DNA reads TGCGCCAGCAGCTTGGGAGACAGGGGCTACAATGAGCAGTTCTTC. Translation: CASSLGDRGYNEQFF.

This clone has only a few counts. J is TRBJ2-7 and V is TRBV30; 7 bases are a match to TRBD1. The V segment lost 5 bases and the J segment 5 bases; nucleotides outside the gene matches: 9. This CDR3 region has 13 residues. CDR1 and CDR2 (germline): GTSNPN, SVGIG (reference sequence). CDR3 region: CAWDRVGRHEQYF. The CDR3 DNA follows: TGTGCCTGGGACAGGGTCGGTCGCCACGAGCAGTACTTC.

This clone has just a few counts. This CDR3 is CASSPLTGGAGEAFF. CDR3 in DNA: TGTGCCAGCAGCCCCTTGACAGGGGGCGCTGGGGAAGCTTTCTTT. The chain recombines TRBV7-9 with TRBJ1-1; 10 nucleotides match TRBD1. Losses at the gene ends were 5 bases for V and 8 bases for J; bases not matched to a gene: 11. The V gene's germline CDR1 is SEHNR and CDR2 FQNEAQ (reference sequence). The CDR3 extends over 15 amino acids. The entire variable domain, with the rest obtained from reference TRBV7-9 and TRBJ1-1, is as follows: DTGVSQNPRHKITKRGQNVTFRCDPISEHNRLYWYRQTLGQGPEFLTYFQNEAQLEKSRLLSDRFSAERPKGSFSTLEIQRTEQGDSAMYLCASSPLTGGAGEAFFGQGTRLTVV.

This chain connects TRBV11-1 to TRBJ2-1; D remains unclear. This CDR3 is 14 amino acids long. Trimming took off 1 base at V and 1 base at J, with 5 bases between the two ends. Germline CDR1 is SGHAT and CDR2 is FQDESV (reference sequence). The CDR3 DNA reads TGTGCCAGCAGCTTAGGGCGGTCCTACAATGAGCAGTTCTTC. Its translation is CASSLGRSYNEQFF.

J is TRBJ1-2 and V is TRBV30; weak D call: TRBD1 (5 bases). Trimming stripped 3 bases from V and 2 bases from J, with 10 bases between. Germline V gene sequence: CDR1 GTSNPN, CDR2 SVGIG (reference sequence). CDR3 size: 13 residues. The CDR3 sequence: CAWSHQGNYGYTF. The CDR3 nucleotides read TGTGCCTGGAGCCATCAGGGAAACTATGGCTACACCTTC.

This rearrangement joins TRBV6-6 to TRBJ2-3; 7 bases are shared with TRBD1. The germline V gene encodes CDR1 MNHNY and CDR2 SVGAGI (reference sequence). The CDR3 sequence is 16 residues long. J gave up 4 bases and V 2 bases, and 9 bases lay outside the gene matches. In DNA form, the CDR3 reads TGTGCCAGCAGTTACCCACAGGGGATGAGGTCAGATACGCAGTATTTT. It is translated as CASSYPQGMRSDTQYF.

The V call is TRBV29-1, the J call TRBJ1-1; no clear D. Germline values: CDR1 SQVTM, CDR2 ANQGSEA. V lost 4 bases, J lost 10 bases, and 13 bases lay in between. The CDR3 is made up of 11 amino acids. The CDR3 sequence: CSVARAEAAFF. The CDR3 DNA sequence: TGCAGCGTTGCCCGGGCAGAAGCAGCTTTCTTT.

This clone was seen a handful of times. This chain joins TRBV7-9 and TRBJ2-1; 12 nucleotides match TRBD2. Trimming at V came to 5 bases and at J to 6 bases, leaving 2 bases not matched to a gene. The CDR3 consists of 14 residues. CDR1 is SEHNR, CDR2 FQNEAQ, per germline (reference sequence). CDR3 nucleotides: TGTGCCAGCAGCCTGGGACTAGCGGGCAATGAGCAGTTCTTC. Protein product: CASSLGLAGNEQFF.